Detailed here is one T cell receptor (beta chain). The sample originates from a study of blood T cell repertoires in COVID-19. The CDR3 length is 16 residues. Trimming cost V 0 bases and J 0 bases; bases outside gene matches: 7. Germline loops: CDR1 GTSNPN, CDR2 SVGIG (reference sequence). Using immunoSEQ multiplex PCR, the repertoire was profiled, and TCRdb retains in-frame clones only, with some absent. The table includes about 140,000 clones, about three quarters detected once. The sequence was collected from a woman aged 50 to 60 who had recovered from COVID-19. The chain carries TRBV30 and TRBJ1-1; TRBD1 matches 7 bases. Material for sequencing was PBMCs or T cells enriched from blood (not recorded which). The CDR3 protein is CAWSVGRGKVNTEAFF. CDR3 in DNA: TGTGCCTGGAGTGTGGGCAGGGGGAAGGTGAACACTGAAGCTTTCTTT.